The rows below give T cell receptor beta chains drawn from one sample of a study of neurological immune-mediated disorders. MiXCR, run by TCRdb on the 5' RACE reads, gives a single entry per CDR3 protein. The repertoire consists of tens of thousands of distinct CDR3 sequences, with roughly 18% occurring once and the leading ten covering 15% to 17%. The sequenced material came from PBMCs. The receptors were sampled from a woman in her thirties or forties in good health. Each CDR3 is given with its conserved first and last residue. A D gene is named only where the DNA matches it firmly. Clone size is given for some rows only: seen once, a few or many times, or a class if the clone is expanded.

TRBJ2-3,14,many,.,TRBV5-1,CASSFIGNTDTQYF,TGCGCCAGCAGCTTCATAGGAAACACAGATACGCAGTATTTT
TRBJ2-1,16,many,.,TRBV7-2,CASGQGGTGVYNEQFF,TGTGCCAGCGGACAAGGAGGGACGGGAGTGTACAATGAGCAGTTCTTC
TRBJ1-4,12,many,.,TRBV29-1,CSGGTQQEKLFF,TGCAGCGGGGGGACCCAACAGGAAAAACTGTTTTTT
TRBJ1-3,15,many,.,TRBV3-1,CASSGHLPSGNTIYF,TGTGCCAGCAGTGGACACCTCCCCTCTGGAAACACCATATATTTT
TRBJ2-1,15,.,TRBD1,TRBV12-3/TRBV12-4,CASSLTGTGYNEQFF,TGTGCCAGCAGCTTAACCGGGACAGGCTACAATGAGCAGTTCTTC
TRBJ1-2,13,.,.,TRBV11-2,CASSIGTSHGYTF,TGTGCCAGCAGCATCGGGACATCCCATGGCTACACCTTC
TRBJ1-1,15,many,.,TRBV7-2,CASSRALGAYTEAFF,TGTGCCAGCAGCCGGGCCTTGGGAGCGTACACTGAAGCTTTCTTT
TRBJ2-1,17,many,.,TRBV12-3/TRBV12-4,CASSLVVGQGADNEQFF,TGTGCCAGCAGTCTGGTCGTGGGGCAGGGTGCTGACAATGAGCAGTTCTTC
TRBJ2-5,13,many,.,TRBV6-5,CASSYGAQETQYF,TGTGCCAGCAGTTACGGGGCCCAAGAGACCCAGTACTTC
TRBJ1-6,14,many,.,TRBV20-1,CSAPTAGANSPLHF,TGCAGTGCCCCAACCGCAGGGGCCAATTCACCCCTCCACTTT
TRBJ2-1,13,many,TRBD1,TRBV9,CASSFGQDNEQFF,TGTGCCAGCAGCTTCGGACAGGACAATGAGCAGTTCTTC
TRBJ2-1,13,many,.,TRBV20-1,CSALYSSYNEQFF,TGCAGTGCATTGTACAGCTCCTACAATGAGCAGTTCTTC
TRBJ1-1,10,many,.,TRBV29-1,CSVADFEAFF,TGCAGCGTTGCAGATTTTGAAGCTTTCTTT
TRBJ2-2,16,.,TRBD2,TRBV12-3/TRBV12-4,CASMKSGGSVGGELFF,TGTGCCAGCATGAAGTCCGGGGGGTCCGTCGGCGGGGAGCTGTTTTTT
TRBJ1-2,18,many,TRBD1,TRBV20-1,CSARIFPPRQGAKDGYTF,TGCAGTGCTAGAATTTTTCCCCCGAGACAGGGGGCAAAGGATGGCTACACCTTC
TRBJ1-5,12,many,TRBD1,TRBV28,CASRQGGQPQHF,TGTGCCAGCAGACAGGGGGGACAGCCCCAGCATTTT
TRBJ2-5,12,many,.,TRBV2,CASSPEQETQYF,TGTGCCAGCAGTCCCGAGCAAGAGACCCAGTACTTC
TRBJ2-3,14,many,.,TRBV15,CATSRDRSADTQYF,TGTGCCACCAGCAGAGATCGGTCGGCAGATACGCAGTATTTT
TRBJ1-1,12,many,TRBD1,TRBV28,CASSTGGTEAFF,TGTGCCAGCTCGACAGGGGGCACTGAAGCTTTCTTT
TRBJ1-6,17,many,.,TRBV6-5,CASSSVGDPGAQATLHF,TGTGCCAGCAGCTCGGTTGGGGATCCGGGAGCTCAGGCCACTCTCCACTTT
TRBJ1-3,15,many,.,TRBV5-1,CASSLTGASGNTIYF,TGCGCCAGCAGCCTCACCGGGGCCTCCGGAAACACCATATATTTT
TRBJ1-2,14,.,.,TRBV7-2,CASSSPLGVKDYTF,TGTGCCAGTAGCTCCCCACTCGGGGTTAAGGACTACACCTTC
TRBJ1-6,16,many,TRBD1,TRBV3-1,CASSPLGQDYNSPLHF,TGTGCCAGCAGCCCCCTGGGACAGGATTATAATTCACCCCTCCACTTT
TRBJ2-1,17,many,TRBD2,TRBV28,CASTELAGGPLGNEQFF,TGTGCCAGCACGGAACTAGCGGGGGGCCCCCTAGGGAATGAGCAGTTCTTC
TRBJ1-2,17,.,.,TRBV18,CASSPLRSDHFYYGFTF,TGTGCCAGCTCACCTCTACGGTCCGACCATTTTTACTATGGCTTCACCTTC
TRBJ2-1,13,many,TRBD2,TRBV12-3/TRBV12-4,CASSPMAGGEQFF,TGTGCCAGCAGCCCAATGGCGGGAGGAGAGCAGTTCTTC
TRBJ1-1,13,few,.,TRBV5-1,CASRSPILGEAFF,TGCGCCAGCAGGTCTCCTATCCTTGGGGAAGCTTTCTTT
TRBJ1-5,14,many,TRBD1,TRBV6-1,CASEAGGSNQPQHF,TGTGCCAGCGAGGCAGGGGGCTCCAATCAGCCCCAGCATTTT
TRBJ2-7,11,.,.,TRBV29-1,CSVRSSYEQYF,TGCAGCGTCAGGAGCTCCTACGAGCAGTACTTC
TRBJ2-2,16,.,.,TRBV5-6,CASSYRPLANTGELFF,TGTGCCAGCAGCTACAGACCCCTCGCGAACACCGGGGAGCTGTTTTTT
TRBJ2-4,15,many,TRBD2,TRBV12-3/TRBV12-4,CASSQEQRGAQVQYF,TGTGCCAGCAGTCAAGAGCAGCGGGGGGCCCAGGTTCAGTACTTC
TRBJ2-7,14,.,.,TRBV19,CASSIQEGSYEQYF,TGTGCCAGTAGTATTCAGGAGGGATCCTACGAGCAGTACTTC
TRBJ1-6,16,many,.,TRBV20-1,CSAREASSSYNSPLHF,TGCAGTGCTAGAGAAGCTTCGAGCTCCTATAATTCACCCCTCCACTTT
TRBJ2-1,15,.,.,TRBV27,CASSPARVSPHEQFF,TGTGCCAGCAGTCCCGCCAGGGTGTCACCCCATGAGCAGTTCTTC
TRBJ1-6,11,few,.,TRBV6-1,CASSRNSPLHF,TGTGCCAGCAGCCGCAATTCACCCCTCCACTTT
TRBJ1-6,15,many,.,TRBV27,CASRHDSNYNSPLHF,TGTGCCAGCAGGCACGACAGCAACTATAATTCACCCCTCCACTTT
TRBJ2-1,16,many,.,TRBV14,CASSQEVRGPGNEQFF,TGTGCCAGCAGCCAAGAGGTCCGGGGCCCAGGCAATGAGCAGTTCTTC
TRBJ2-5,16,many,TRBD1,TRBV14,CASSRLGTGTQETQYF,TGTGCCAGCAGCCGCCTCGGGACAGGGACCCAAGAGACCCAGTACTTC
TRBJ1-1,13,.,TRBD1,TRBV2,CASSDRAGAEAFF,TGTGCCAGCAGCGACAGGGCGGGCGCTGAAGCTTTCTTT
TRBJ2-5,15,many,.,TRBV20-1,CSASIASGTDETQYF,TGCAGTGCTAGTATTGCATCGGGGACCGATGAGACCCAGTACTTC
TRBJ1-1,12,many,.,TRBV3-1,CASRTRNTEAFF,TGTGCCAGCAGGACACGGAACACTGAAGCTTTCTTT
TRBJ2-7,12,many,.,TRBV10-3,CAISEERYEQYF,TGTGCCATCAGTGAGGAGCGCTACGAGCAGTACTTC
TRBJ2-5,16,many,.,TRBV15,CATSRDRDIGGITQYF,TGTGCCACCAGCAGAGACCGGGACATCGGAGGGATAACCCAGTACTTC
TRBJ2-1,16,many,.,TRBV6-6,CASSFTGSPAGNEQFF,TGTGCCAGCAGTTTCACCGGGTCCCCGGCCGGAAATGAGCAGTTCTTC